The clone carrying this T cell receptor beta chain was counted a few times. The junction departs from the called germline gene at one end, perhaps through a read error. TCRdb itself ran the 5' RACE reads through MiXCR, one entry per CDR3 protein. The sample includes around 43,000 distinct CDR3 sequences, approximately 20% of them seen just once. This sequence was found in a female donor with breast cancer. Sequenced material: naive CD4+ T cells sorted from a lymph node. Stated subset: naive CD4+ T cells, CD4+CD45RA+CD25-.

CDR3 DNA sequence: TGCAGTGCTGGAGACCGTAGGGGTGGGGCCCAAGAGACCCAGTACTTC. It yields the protein CSAGDRRGGAQETQYF. The chain uses TRBV20-1 and TRBJ2-5, with TRBD1 as a possible D gene (5 bases). The CDR3 covers 16 residues. In germline, CDR1 is DFQATT, CDR2 SNEGSKA (reference sequence).